What follows are 28 T cell receptor beta chains derived from one specimen sequenced in a study of Graves' ophthalmopathy and Graves' hyperthyroidism. For repertoire sequencing, the TCR beta CDR3 regions were amplified from RNA transcripts. Following a first-round RT-PCR that used HTBI primers, a second-round multiplex PCR was carried out. TCRdb reprocessed the multiplex PCR reads with MiXCR, giving one entry per CDR3 protein. The sample records 650,000 to 900,000 distinct CDR3 sequences, about 44% being singletons. The sample comprised peripheral blood. All receptors come from an adult man with Graves' ophthalmopathy.

This clonotype came up many times. The chain employs TRBV7-2 and TRBJ1-2; D gene uncertain. The CDR3 extends over 11 amino acids. Trimming removed 1 base at V and 7 bases at J, with 4 bases between. Germline values: CDR1 SGHTA, CDR2 FQGNSA. The DNA for the CDR3 is TGTGCCAGCAGCTTAGAGTTTGGCTACACCTTC. It yields the protein CASSLEFGYTF.

The CDR3 DNA sequence: TGTGCCAGCAGTGGGACTTCGAACACTGAAGCTTTCTTT. It encodes CASSGTSNTEAFF. V gene TRBV6-5 combines with J gene TRBJ1-1; D is perhaps TRBD1 (5 bases). The germline gives CDR1 MNHEY, CDR2 SVGAGI. V was trimmed by 5 bases and J by 1 base, leaving 8 bases between them. CDR3 length equals 13 residues.

The rearrangement links TRBV9 to TRBJ2-7; 7 bases are shared with TRBD1. There are 14 residues in the CDR3. The V and J ends lost 2 bases and 4 bases, in that order; junction bases with no gene match: 6. The germline gives CDR1 SGDLS, CDR2 YYNGEE. The CDR3 DNA sequence: TGTGCCAGCAGCGTCGGGACAGTAGGGTACGAGCAGTACTTC. As protein: CASSVGTVGYEQYF.

This clonotype was recorded a few times. The chain carries TRBV12-3 or TRBV12-4 and TRBJ2-2, with TRBD1 matching over 9 bases. The CDR3 has 16 amino acids. The J segment lost 0 bases and the V segment lost 5 bases, leaving 4 bases of the junction unmatched. For the CDR3, the DNA is TGTGCCAGCAGTCGGGACAGGGCACCGAACACCGGGGAGCTGTTTTTT. It translates to CASSRDRAPNTGELFF.

Concerning this clonotype itself: The germline gene is not matched at one end of the junction; a read error may be the cause. CDR3 protein: CAGSLALRGRNQPQHF. CDR3 DNA sequence: TGTGCCGGCAGCTTGGCCTTGAGGGGTCGCAATCAGCCCCAGCATTTT. The chain couples TRBV5-4 to TRBJ1-5; D might be TRBD1 (5 bases). Germline V gives CDR1 SGHNT, CDR2 YYREEE (reference sequence). The CDR3 is 16 amino acids.

This clonotype was detected a few times. The rearrangement uses TRBV7-2 and TRBJ1-2; 7 positions agree with TRBD1. Losses at the gene ends were 2 bases for V and 8 bases for J; bases not matched to a gene: 11. Germline V gene data show CDR1 as SGHTA and CDR2 as FQGNSA. There are 15 residues in the CDR3. The CDR3 spells CASSLSGQDPLGYTF. The CDR3 DNA is TGTGCCAGCAGCTTATCAGGACAGGACCCTCTAGGCTACACCTTC.

The sample holds a few counts of this clonotype. The junction and the germline gene differ at one end; a read error may be behind it. The chain carries TRBV2 and TRBJ2-7; D possibly corresponds to TRBD2 (6 bases). Germline V gene data show CDR1 as SNHLY and CDR2 as FYNNEI. This CDR3 has 13 residues. Here the CDR3 DNA reads TGTGCCAGTCTTGGCCGGGACTCCTACGGGCAGTACTTC. It encodes CASLGRDSYGQYF.

Of note for this clonotype: This may arise from a read error, as a much more abundant clone is one base away. The chain combines TRBV24-1 with TRBJ1-6, with 9 nucleotides matching TRBD1. This CDR3 is built from 16 residues. Germline CDR1 is KGHDR and CDR2 is SFDVKD. Unmatched junction bases numbered 9, after V lost 7 bases and J lost 6 bases. DNA of the CDR3: TGTGCCACCAGGAACCTATGGACAGGGGCTAATTCACCCCTCCACTTT. Its translation is CATRNLWTGANSPLHF.

This clonotype appeared many times. V usage is TRBV15 and J usage is TRBJ1-5; 9 bases map to TRBD1. Looked up from germline, CDR1 is LNHNV and CDR2 is YYDKDF (reference sequence). The V gene end was trimmed by 0 bases and the J gene end by 5 bases; junction bases not matched to a gene: 8. The CDR3 runs 17 residues. CDR3 nucleotides: TGTGCCACCAGCAGAGATCGGGGGACAGGGAGAGATCAGCCCCAGCATTTT. Its protein is CATSRDRGTGRDQPQHF. The full variable domain, rest sourced from reference TRBV15 and TRBJ1-5, is DAMVIQNPRYQVTQFGKPVTLSCSQTLNHNVMYWYQQKSSQAPKLLFHYYDKDFNNEADTPDNFQSRRPNTSFCFLDIRSPGLGDTAMYLCATSRDRGTGRDQPQHFGDGTRLSIL.

As regards this clonotype: The conserved phenylalanine or tryptophan is not found at the CDR3 terminus, so this likely reflects a read error. This chain joins TRBV19 and TRBJ1-2; D is ambiguous. The CDR3 totals 13 residues. V lost 1 base to trimming and J lost 3 bases, with 6 bases between them. CDR1 LNHDA and CDR2 SQIVND come from the germline V gene (reference sequence). CDR3 DNA sequence: TGTGCCAGTAGTATAGGAGGGCACTATGGCTACACCTCC. Amino acids: CASSIGGHYGYTS.

This clonotype was recorded only once. DNA of the CDR3: TGCAGCGTTGACAGCAGCAGCTCCTACGAGCAGTACTTC. It specifies CSVDSSSSYEQYF. This chain links TRBV29-1 with TRBJ2-7; no clear D gene. Germline CDR1 SQVTM, CDR2 ANQGSEA. CDR3 length: 13 residues. V lost 3 bases and J 0 bases, leaving 9 bases between the germline ends.

This clonotype has at least ten counts. The V gene is TRBV7-7, the J gene TRBJ2-5; 11 bases line up with TRBD1. CDR1 and CDR2 (germline): SSHAT, FNYEAQ (reference sequence). The CDR3 has 15 residues. J was trimmed by 2 bases and V by 3 bases; bases with no gene match: 2. In DNA, the CDR3 is TGTGCCAGCAGCTTCGGGACAGGGGGTCAAGAGACCCAGTACTTC. Protein product: CASSFGTGGQETQYF.

This chain links TRBV7-9 with TRBJ2-2; 11 bases are a match to TRBD1. Germline V CDR1 and CDR2: SEHNR, FQNEAQ (reference sequence). CDR3 length: 16 residues. With V trimmed by 11 bases and J by 6 bases, 14 bases remained unmatched. In DNA form, the CDR3 reads TGTGCCTGGAGCCTAGGGACAGGGGGAACGGCCGGGGAGCTGTTTTTT. Protein: CAWSLGTGGTAGELFF.

This clonotype appeared many times. V gene TRBV7-2 combines with J gene TRBJ2-5; 10 bases align to TRBD2. The CDR3 contains 16 residues. Per germline, CDR1 SGHTA and CDR2 FQGNSA. V was pared by 5 bases and J by 2 bases, with 8 bases of the junction left unmatched. CDR3 bases: TGTGCCAGCAGCGTGACCGGGACTAGCGAGCAAGAGACCCAGTACTTC. It yields the protein CASSVTGTSEQETQYF. Complete variable domain (other parts from reference TRBV7-2 and TRBJ2-5): GAGVSQSPSNKVTEKGKDVELRCDPISGHTALYWYRQSLGQGLEFLIYFQGNSAPDKSGLPSDRFSAERTGGSVSTLTIQRTQQEDSAVYLCASSVTGTSEQETQYFGPGTRLLVL.

A few counts support this clonotype. The chain has TRBV7-2 and TRBJ1-2; 9 nucleotides align to TRBD1. After removal of 4 bases from V and 2 bases from J, the junction contained 5 bases not matched to a gene. CDR1 and CDR2 (germline): SGHTA, FQGNSA. The CDR3 has 15 amino acids. The CDR3 reads CASSSPDRGNYGYTF. CDR3 DNA sequence: TGTGCCAGCAGCTCCCCGGACAGGGGAAACTATGGCTACACCTTC.

Ten or more counts support this clonotype. The chain uses TRBV7-9 and TRBJ1-3; no reliable D call. This CDR3 region has 14 residues. V lost 1 base and J lost 1, with 5 bases in between. Germline V gene lookup returns CDR1 SEHNR and CDR2 FQNEAQ (reference sequence). DNA of the CDR3: TGTGCCAGCAGCTTAGGGGCGTCTGGAAACACCATATATTTT. Amino acids: CASSLGASGNTIYF.

This clonotype has a handful of counts. The chain uses TRBV7-9 and TRBJ2-5, with a possible D match to TRBD2 (5 bases). The CDR3 has 14 amino acids. CDR1 is SEHNR, CDR2 FQNEAQ, per germline (reference sequence). V lost 5 bases and J 0 bases, leaving 10 bases between the germline ends. This CDR3 reads CASSREWNQETQYF. CDR3 DNA sequence: TGTGCCAGCAGCAGGGAGTGGAACCAAGAGACCCAGTACTTC.

This clonotype was picked up a small number of times. V is TRBV20-1 and J is TRBJ1-1; D gene unclear. Germline CDR1 reads DFQATT; CDR2 reads SNEGSKA (reference sequence). The V and J ends lost 7 bases and 2 bases respectively, with 11 bases between them. The CDR3 is 12 amino acids. CDR3 nucleotides: TGCAGTGTTCATGACGGAAACACTGAAGCTTTCTTT. Encoded protein: CSVHDGNTEAFF.

This clonotype came up many times. This chain joins TRBV2 and TRBJ2-5; D unclear. Germline CDR1 and CDR2: SNHLY and FYNNEI. The CDR3 has 13 residues. The V end was cut by 10 bases, the J end by 1 base, with 13 bases between. The CDR3 protein is CATQTRLQETQYF. The DNA for the CDR3 is TGTGCCACACAGACGCGGCTCCAAGAGACCCAGTACTTC.

The sample holds a few counts of this clonotype. V is TRBV2 and J is TRBJ2-7, with TRBD1 matching over 9 bases. The CDR3 is made up of 13 amino acids. Trimming cost V 8 bases and J 3 bases; bases outside gene matches: 5. The germline gives CDR1 SNHLY, CDR2 FYNNEI. The CDR3 sequence: CASQRDRVYEQYF. The DNA of the CDR3 is TGTGCCAGCCAACGGGACAGGGTCTACGAGCAGTACTTC.

The CDR3 region has the DNA TGTGCCAGCAGTCAGTTGGGAGAGAACACCATATATTTT. Residues: CASSQLGENTIYF. The chain links TRBV6-6 to TRBJ1-3; no reliable D call. V was trimmed by 5 bases and J by 7 bases, leaving 12 bases between them. CDR3 length: 13 residues. Germline CDR1 and CDR2: MNHNY and SVGAGI (reference sequence).

In this sample, this clonotype turned up many times. The chain combines TRBV7-9 with TRBJ1-2, with D tentatively TRBD1 (6 bases). Deletions cut 7 bases from V and 4 bases from J, with 19 bases between. In germline, CDR1 is SEHNR, CDR2 FQNEAQ (reference sequence). This CDR3 has 15 amino acids. The CDR3 DNA reads as TGTGCCAGCACCCCCCCGGAGGGAGGGGGCTATGGCTACACCTTC. Its translation is CASTPPEGGGYGYTF.

The gene calls are TRBV25-1 and TRBJ2-7, with D perhaps matching TRBD2 (6 bases). Germline V gives CDR1 MGHDK, CDR2 SYGVNS. CDR3 length equals 17 residues. Trimming took off 3 bases at V and 3 bases at J, with 21 bases between the two ends. The CDR3 nucleotides are TGTGCCAGCAGTGACCTCGCCCGGGACTGCCAACGCTACGAGCAGTACTTC. Amino acid sequence: CASSDLARDCQRYEQYF.

V and J are TRBV24-1 and TRBJ2-7, with 10 positions matching TRBD1. Germline assignment: CDR1 KGHDR and CDR2 SFDVKD. The V and J ends lost 4 bases and 3 bases, in that order; junction bases with no gene match: 11. This CDR3 has 17 residues. The CDR3 loop is CATSDPGTGVGGYEQYF. CDR3 nucleotides: TGTGCCACCAGTGACCCAGGGACAGGGGTCGGCGGCTACGAGCAGTACTTC.

The chain carries TRBV15 and TRBJ1-2; TRBD1 is a possible D gene (5 bases). The CDR3 spans 12 residues. Germline V gives CDR1 LNHNV, CDR2 YYDKDF (reference sequence). Trimming stripped 4 bases from V and 8 bases from J, with 11 bases between. CDR3 in DNA: TGTGCCACCAGCATATACAGGCGAGGCTACACCTTC. This gives the protein CATSIYRRGYTF. Using reference TRBV15 and TRBJ1-2 for the parts outside the CDR3, the full variable domain is DAMVIQNPRYQVTQFGKPVTLSCSQTLNHNVMYWYQQKSSQAPKLLFHYYDKDFNNEADTPDNFQSRRPNTSFCFLDIRSPGLGDTAMYLCATSIYRRGYTFGSGTRLTVV.

The chain joins TRBV6-2 or TRBV6-3 to TRBJ2-2, with D possibly called TRBD1 or TRBD2 (5 bases each). V was trimmed by 6 bases and J by 10 bases, leaving 30 bases between them. CDR1 and CDR2 (germline): MNHEY, SVGEGT. The CDR3 spans 18 residues. Written as DNA, the CDR3 is TGTGCCAGCAGCGCCTTACGTAGAGGGAACGTGGGGCCGGAGGAGCTGTTTTTT. This translates into CASSALRRGNVGPEELFF.

The chain combines TRBV4-1 with TRBJ2-7; 9 bases map to TRBD1. This CDR3 contains 14 residues. V lost 5 bases, J lost 5 bases, and 7 bases stayed unmatched. Germline values: CDR1 MGHRA, CDR2 YSYEKL. The CDR3 sequence is CASSFRDRVHEQYF. The CDR3 DNA sequence: TGCGCCAGCAGCTTTCGGGACAGGGTCCACGAGCAGTACTTC.

The V call is TRBV11-2, the J call TRBJ1-5, with D possibly TRBD1 on 6 matching bases. This CDR3 comprises 15 residues. Per the germline V gene, CDR1 is SGHAT and CDR2 is FQNNGV. Trimming took off 4 bases at V and 6 bases at J, with 16 bases between the two ends. CDR3 residues: CASSSQGSERQPQHF. The CDR3 DNA follows: TGTGCCAGCAGCTCACAGGGATCGGAACGTCAGCCCCAGCATTTT.